Below, one TCR beta chain is given with its context. In its sample, this clonotype was seen many times. Its antigen remains unidentified. No qualities accompany the bases; no much larger clone lies one base away. TCR beta CDR3 regions were amplified from RNA transcripts. A first-round RT-PCR of the TCR CDR3 used the HTBI primer set with the Qiagen OneStep RT-PCR kit. The libraries were constructed in a second round of multiplex PCR and then size-selected and purified. Sequencing of the libraries was done on an Illumina HiSeq2000 using paired-end 100 bp reads. The original methods were these. Raw data were processed with SOAPnuke, discarding reads with adapters, uncalled bases, mean Phred below 15, or no exact constant-primer or identifier match. COPE v1.2.5 was used to merge the high-quality paired reads, and each unique nucleotide sequence was defined as a clonotype. MiTCR v1.1 was used to align clonotypes to the IMGT TRBV, TRBD and TRBJ reference segments. The analysis was restricted to V-J combinations with a frequency above 0.0001, which together covered 99.2% of the repertoires. The TCS score was defined as F50 (clonal expansion) divided by E x V (chaos), with BLOSUM62-based TCRdist calculated between CDR3 peptides within each V-J. Welch's t-statistics and random forest reduced some 510 V-J features to 10 to 15, which were used in a naive Bayes classifier (R e1071). The public reads were run again by TCRdb, first through fastp at Q25 and then through MiXCR, and only productive beta chains were kept. One record per CDR3 amino acid sequence lists the most common genes and DNA. It is TCRdb's table, rather than the study itself, that gives the V and J calls and clone size. Across this sample there are around 260,000 distinct CDR3 sequences, with 20% to 25% seen only once. The ten largest clones add up to more than 25% of the sample.

These data are taken from a study of T cells in Graves' hyperthyroidism and ophthalmopathy (dated by TCRdb to the late 2010s). With regard to the full study: Peripheral blood was collected at initial diagnosis, before any treatment. The 75 to 100 discovery patients were divided at random into training and test sets in a 7:3 ratio. TCR V-J signatures able to tell the groups apart were searched for in a discovery cohort of more than 90 patients, of whom around 42 had Graves' ophthalmopathy and around 57 had stable Graves' hyperthyroidism. The paper describes TCR Vbeta CDR3 sequencing of more than 120 peripheral blood samples, made up of under 50 ophthalmopathy patients, roughly 80 hyperthyroidism patients and around 17 progressor patients. Prospective prediction of ophthalmopathy was tested in an independent validation cohort of some 20 hyperthyroidism patients and roughly 16 patients who later progressed to ophthalmopathy. In about six Graves' hyperthyroidism patients, the study also compared T-cell repertoires from thyroid tissue with T-cell repertoires from blood. After blood sampling, hyperthyroidism patients were treated with methimazole at a starting dose of 30 mg daily, and ophthalmopathy patients were treated with high-dose intravenous methylprednisolone. General findings and caveats noted by the study authors: Sample size was not statistically predetermined, and blinding of investigators to group allocation was not performed. Most expanded thyroid clonotypes (frequency above 0.001) were also detected in blood, a finding suggesting that blood repertoires may reflect thyroid immune responses. In validation, the model predicted progression to ophthalmopathy with roughly 66% sensitivity and around 72% specificity, a median of roughly seven months before onset. A model built on a 13 V-J signature distinguished ophthalmopathy from stable hyperthyroidism, reaching 85% to 90% sensitivity and around 81% specificity in cross-validation and 80%/75% in testing.

Hyperthyroidism patients were newly diagnosed, with disease duration under 2 months, and aged 18 to 65 years. The study excluded patients with uncontrolled infections, other autoimmune diseases, pregnancy or lactation. Diagnoses relied on clinical symptoms, serum thyroxine and TRAb, thyroid ultrasound and orbital computed tomography. Blood from progressor patients was collected at the time of first diagnosis with hyperthyroidism, before any ophthalmopathy symptoms had appeared. Ficoll-Paque density gradient centrifugation was used to isolate PBMCs from around 10 ml of fresh peripheral blood. Progressor patients were first diagnosed with Graves' hyperthyroidism and then developed ophthalmopathy during follow-up. Total RNA was extracted with Trizol reagent, and quality was checked on an Agilent 2100 Bioanalyzer. V loses 2 bases, J loses 5 bases, and the germline ends lie 13 bases apart. Counted from cysteine to phenylalanine, this CDR3 has 14 amino acids. Of the read, only the CDR3 DNA is kept; its 42 bases are in frame from base 1. CDR1 and CDR2, looked up from the germline V gene, are SGHRS and YFSETQ.

The receptor was derived from a man between 40 and 49 years old with Graves' hyperthyroidism that later progressed to Graves' ophthalmopathy. The sequencing sample was made of blood. The rearrangement joined TRBV5-1 to TRBJ2-5; TRBD1 could be the D gene, as 5 bases match. The encoded CDR3 is CASSLRQTPETQYF. At the DNA level, the sequence is TGCGCCAGCAGCTTAAGACAGACCCCGGAGACCCAGTACTTC.